This TCR beta chain derives from a study of shared T cell receptors in the human thymus. CDR3 length: 13 residues. With 5 bases removed from V and 6 bases from J, the gap between germline ends came to 14 bases. Germline values: CDR1 MNHEY, CDR2 SVGAGI. Some clones are missing from TCRdb's copy, which holds only in-frame ones; the method was immunoSEQ multiplex PCR. In the table there are 450,000 to 650,000 clones, approximately 78% of which are singletons. The sample was also reused in another study, on human thymus T cells. From that study: It was healthy Finnish infants having corrective surgery for congenital heart defects who were the donors. Surgeons resected thymus tissue during corrective heart surgery. In thymic and blood repertoires alike, V and J usage looked biased.

This sequence was found in a boy in the first two years of life with a congenital heart defect. The sequencing sample was made of thymocytes. This sequence joins TRBV6-5 and TRBJ2-7, with a weak D call TRBD1 (6 bases). This CDR3 reads CASSPQGPGEQYF. CDR3 coding DNA: TGTGCCAGCAGTCCACAGGGTCCGGGCGAGCAGTACTTC.